Listed here are 26 T cell receptor beta chains from one sample, sequenced in a study of shared clonotypes between healthy human individuals. Using immunoSEQ multiplex PCR, the repertoire was profiled, and TCRdb retains in-frame clones only, with some absent. This table holds more than 2 million clones, about 95% found once. Naive CD8 isolation took CD45RO-negative cells positively selected for CCR7 and excluded terminally differentiated effector memory CD45RA+ cells. The sample was naive CD8+ T cells sorted from blood. The receptors come from a man aged 18-30 years in good health.

The V call is TRBV6-5, the J call TRBJ1-1, with D perhaps TRBD1 (5 bases). Looked up from germline, CDR1 is MNHEY and CDR2 is SVGAGI. V was pared by 10 bases and J by 4 bases, with 16 bases between. The CDR3 runs 13 residues. The CDR3 DNA reads as TGTGCCACCCTGGGGGGGATGAGCACTGAAGCTTTCTTT. Translated: CATLGGMSTEAFF.

This sequence joins TRBV7-2 and TRBJ2-7; D not certain. Germline V gene lookup returns CDR1 SGHTA and CDR2 FQGNSA. The CDR3 has 12 residues. With 2 bases removed from V and 5 bases from J, the gap between germline ends came to 7 bases. CDR3 DNA sequence: TGTGCCAGCAGCTTAAGTATAAACGAGCAGTACTTC. Residues: CASSLSINEQYF.

V gene TRBV18 combines with J gene TRBJ2-5; D not certain. This CDR3 comprises 14 residues. CDR1 is KGHSH, CDR2 LQKENI, per germline. The V and J ends lost 3 bases and 3 bases respectively, with 11 bases between them. The CDR3 loop is CASSPGGMKETQYF. For the CDR3, the DNA is TGTGCCAGCTCACCCGGTGGGATGAAAGAGACCCAGTACTTC.

The chain couples TRBV28 to TRBJ1-6, with a possible D match to TRBD1 (5 bases). This CDR3 contains 15 residues. CDR1 and CDR2 from the germline V gene are MDHEN and SYDVKM. V gave up 2 bases and J gave up 8 bases, with 13 bases separating them. DNA for the CDR3: TGTGCCAGCAGTTTACCGGGACCGGCCTATTCACCCCTCCACTTT. This codes for CASSLPGPAYSPLHF. The whole variable domain, filled in from reference TRBV28 and TRBJ1-6, reads DVKVTQSSRYLVKRTGEKVFLECVQDMDHENMFWYRQDPGLGLRLIYFSYDVKMKEKGDIPEGYSVSREKKERFSLILESASTNQTSMYLCASSLPGPAYSPLHFGNGTRLTVT.

Note on this clone: Distinct nucleotide sequences in the sample also encode this CDR3. This chain links TRBV4-1 with TRBJ2-1, with TRBD2 matching 9 bases. This CDR3 is built from 16 residues. Germline CDR1 MGHRA, CDR2 YSYEKL. The V and J ends lost 1 base and 2 bases, in that order; junction bases with no gene match: 3. The CDR3 is CASSQGREGPYNEQFF. CDR3 nucleotide sequence: TGCGCCAGCAGCCAAGGGCGGGAGGGCCCCTACAATGAGCAGTTCTTC.

The chain recombines TRBV30 with TRBJ1-1; D uncertain. This CDR3 has 15 amino acids. Trimming took 0 bases from V and 3 from J, leaving 14 bases between them. Germline V gene data show CDR1 as GTSNPN and CDR2 as SVGIG (reference sequence). CDR3 loop: CAWSVQELGDTEAFF. As DNA, the CDR3 is TGTGCCTGGAGTGTACAAGAGCTTGGGGACACTGAAGCTTTCTTT.

The gene calls are TRBV5-6 and TRBJ1-5, with 8 bases that match TRBD1. CDR3 length: 13 amino acids. V was clipped by 2 bases and J by 14 bases; unmatched bases: 9. Germline CDR1 SGHDT, CDR2 YYEEEE. CDR3 nucleotides: TGTGCCAGCAGCTTTGGACAGGGAGTGCCGAAGCATTTT. Translation gives CASSFGQGVPKHF.

The chain employs TRBV27 and TRBJ2-6; 8 bases align to TRBD1. Germline trimming cut 6 bases from V and 5 bases from J; bases unmatched to any gene: 6. CDR3 size: 15 residues. Per germline, CDR1 MNHEY and CDR2 SMNVEV (reference sequence). The CDR3 region is CASSPGQGRANVLTF. CDR3 in DNA: TGTGCCAGCAGCCCCGGACAGGGCCGGGCCAACGTCCTGACTTTC.

The rearrangement links TRBV27 to TRBJ2-7; D possibly corresponds to TRBD2 (7 bases). With 2 bases removed from V and 2 bases from J, the gap between germline ends came to 13 bases. Germline loops: CDR1 MNHEY, CDR2 SMNVEV (reference sequence). The CDR3 contains 15 residues. The CDR3 DNA reads TGTGCCAGCAGTTTAGGCGGGGGCTTTGCCTACGAGCAGTACTTC. This translates into CASSLGGGFAYEQYF.

The rearrangement joins TRBV5-1 to TRBJ2-7, with a tentative D call TRBD2 (6 bases). Trimming took 5 bases from V and 0 from J, leaving 15 bases between them. This CDR3 is built from 15 residues. Germline V gene data show CDR1 as SGHRS and CDR2 as YFSETQ. The DNA of the CDR3 is TGCGCCAGCAGGGTAGCGGTCTTTAGCTCCTACGAGCAGTACTTC. Translated, it gives CASRVAVFSSYEQYF.

V is TRBV5-6 and J is TRBJ1-3; D uncertain. Germline loops: CDR1 SGHDT, CDR2 YYEEEE. V was cut by 5 bases and J by 4 bases, with 16 bases left in between. The CDR3 has 15 residues. The DNA for the CDR3 is TGTGCCAGCAGGGGTACGTCGCGGGCCGGAAACACCATATATTTT. Residues: CASRGTSRAGNTIYF.

About this clone itself: Other DNA sequences of this sample code for an identical CDR3. V usage is TRBV2 and J usage is TRBJ1-1; D might be TRBD1 (5 bases). Germline CDR1 SNHLY, CDR2 FYNNEI. The CDR3 totals 13 residues. Between the trimmed V and J ends, which lost 0 bases and 4 bases, there was a span of 6 bases. DNA of the CDR3: TGTGCCAGCAGTGAAGCCGGGGGCACTGAAGCTTTCTTT. Residues: CASSEAGGTEAFF.

V gene TRBV6-1 combines with J gene TRBJ2-3; tentatively, D is TRBD1 or TRBD2 (5 bases each). Trimming removed 10 bases from V and 2 bases from J, with 13 bases in between. The CDR3 covers 13 residues. Germline CDR1 reads MNHNS; CDR2 reads SASEGT. The CDR3 DNA sequence: TGTGCCACCAGGGAGCTTCCCACAGATACGCAGTATTTT. As protein: CATRELPTDTQYF.

V is TRBV5-1 and J is TRBJ2-7, with TRBD2 matching over 8 bases. V lost 0 bases, J lost 4 bases, and 6 bases stayed unmatched. This CDR3 contains 15 residues. CDR1 and CDR2 (germline): SGHRS, YFSETQ. CDR3 in amino acids: CASSLAGGLGYEQYF. The CDR3, as DNA: TGCGCCAGCAGCTTGGCCGGGGGACTAGGGTACGAGCAGTACTTC.

This clone occurred once. The V and J genes are TRBV28 and TRBJ1-1; D is ambiguous. Trimming removed 3 bases from V and 5 bases from J, with 13 bases in between. Germline V gene data show CDR1 as MDHEN and CDR2 as SYDVKM. The CDR3 totals 14 residues. In DNA form, the CDR3 reads TGTGCCAGCAGTTTCTATGGGGAGGGTACTGAAGCTTTCTTT. This encodes CASSFYGEGTEAFF.

Turning to this clone: Other DNA sequences within the sample encode an identical CDR3. The CDR3 DNA reads TGTGCCAGTAGTGTGACTAGCGGGGGTCAAGAGACCCAGTACTTC. It encodes CASSVTSGGQETQYF. The rearrangement links TRBV19 to TRBJ2-5; 12 bases are shared with TRBD2. The CDR3 loop spans 15 amino acids. Germline V CDR1 and CDR2: LNHDA, SQIVND (reference sequence). Trimming cost V 5 bases and J 2 bases; bases outside gene matches: 3.

The chain uses TRBV2 and TRBJ1-3; D might be TRBD1 (6 bases). Germline loops: CDR1 SNHLY, CDR2 FYNNEI. CDR3 length: 14 amino acids. The ends were cut back, 6 bases at V and 0 bases at J, with 9 bases in the middle. The CDR3 spells CASRDRFSGNTIYF. The CDR3 region has the DNA TGTGCCAGCAGGGACAGATTCTCTGGAAACACCATATATTTT.

Of note for this clone: This sample includes further DNA sequences coding for the same CDR3. V usage is TRBV10-3 and J usage is TRBJ1-5; unclear D gene. Per germline, CDR1 ENHRY and CDR2 SYGVKD. V lost 3 bases, J lost 0 bases, and 6 bases lay in between. The CDR3 runs to 14 residues. CDR3 residues: CAISDRDSNQPQHF. In DNA, the CDR3 is TGTGCCATCAGTGACCGAGATAGCAATCAGCCCCAGCATTTT.

This clone was seen a single time. CDR3 in amino acids: CASSLAGTGGNYEQYF. In nucleotides, the CDR3 is TGCGCCAGCAGCTTGGCCGGGACAGGGGGTAACTACGAGCAGTACTTC. The chain couples TRBV5-1 to TRBJ2-7; 11 positions agree with TRBD1. Trimming cost V 0 bases and J 3 bases; bases outside gene matches: 5. The germline V gene has CDR1 SGHRS and CDR2 YFSETQ. The CDR3 is 16 residues long. Complete variable domain (other parts from reference TRBV5-1 and TRBJ2-7): KAGVTQTPRYLIKTRGQQVTLSCSPISGHRSVSWYQQTPGQGLQFLFEYFSETQRNKGNFPGRFSGRQFSNSRSEMNVSTLELGDSALYLCASSLAGTGGNYEQYFGPGTRLTVT.

The chain links TRBV4-1 to TRBJ2-5; D is ambiguous. Trimming removed 4 bases at V and 0 bases at J, with 18 bases between. The CDR3 has 17 amino acids. The V gene's germline CDR1 is MGHRA and CDR2 YSYEKL. The CDR3 nucleotides read TGCGCCAGCAGCCCCCTCCCGGCCCATTCGTACCAAGAGACCCAGTACTTC. Amino acid sequence: CASSPLPAHSYQETQYF.

The chain recombines TRBV19 with TRBJ2-3, with TRBD1 matching over 7 bases. V gave up 5 bases and J gave up 2 bases; unmatched junction bases: 4. Germline loops: CDR1 LNHDA, CDR2 SQIVND (reference sequence). This CDR3 is 14 amino acids long. This CDR3 is CASSEQGLTDTQYF. The CDR3 DNA follows: TGTGCCAGTAGTGAACAGGGGCTCACAGATACGCAGTATTTT.

The chain recombines TRBV19 with TRBJ1-1; D unclear. CDR1 is LNHDA and CDR2 is SQIVND in the germline V gene (reference sequence). This CDR3 comprises 11 residues. Trimming removed 10 bases from V and 1 base from J, with 7 bases in between. DNA for the CDR3: TGTGCCACCGAAGGGAACACTGAAGCTTTCTTT. It encodes CATEGNTEAFF.

Regarding this clone: The same CDR3 arises from other DNA sequences in this sample as well. The chain combines TRBV7-2 with TRBJ1-1, with unresolved D. CDR1 is SGHTA, CDR2 FQGNSA, per germline. This CDR3 region has 13 residues. Trimming shortened V by 2 bases and J by 2 bases, and 6 bases separated the two germline ends. CDR3 sequence: CASSLYLNTEAFF. For the CDR3, the DNA is TGTGCCAGCAGCTTATACCTAAACACTGAAGCTTTCTTT.

The chain links TRBV30 to TRBJ2-7; D is possibly TRBD2 (5 bases). V lost 7 bases, J lost 2 bases, and 12 bases lay in between. The CDR3 length is 12 residues. Germline-derived CDR1 and CDR2 are GTSNPN and SVGIG (reference sequence). The CDR3 coding sequence is TGTGCCTTTTTATCACTAGCCTACGAGCAGTACTTC. Amino acid sequence: CAFLSLAYEQYF.

The sample holds one count of this clone. The rearrangement uses TRBV28 and TRBJ2-5; perhaps D is TRBD1 or TRBD2 (7 bases each). This CDR3 is built from 17 residues. V was cut by 2 bases and J by 1 base, with 17 bases left in between. Looked up from germline, CDR1 is MDHEN and CDR2 is SYDVKM. Here the CDR3 reads CASSLRGLAVIQETQYF. CDR3 sequence (DNA): TGTGCCAGCAGTTTAAGGGGGCTAGCGGTGATCCAAGAGACCCAGTACTTC.

This clone was counted once. V gene TRBV6-5 combines with J gene TRBJ2-5; 7 bases are a match to TRBD2. J lost 2 bases, V lost 3 bases, and 9 bases had no gene match. From germline, CDR1 is MNHEY and CDR2 SVGAGI. This CDR3 is 16 amino acids long. The CDR3 region is CASSYENSGLQETQYF. In nucleotides, the CDR3 is TGTGCCAGCAGTTATGAGAATAGCGGGCTACAAGAGACCCAGTACTTC.